This T cell receptor beta chain was found in a study of T cell responses to AZD1222 COVID-19 vaccine. On this clone: Its target is not known.

Study observations and caveats: All repertoire sampling was performed exclusively after the peak T cell response.

Some clones are missing from TCRdb's copy, which holds only in-frame ones; the method was immunoSEQ multiplex PCR. Of around 110,000 clones in the sample, approximately 85% were seen once. Germline V CDR1 and CDR2: SGHAT, FQNNGV. The CDR3 is 13 amino acids. Trimming shortened V by 5 bases and J by 6 bases, and 13 bases separated the two germline ends. J is TRBJ1-2 and V is TRBV11-2, with D unclear. The material was peripheral blood, obtained on day 0 of MenACWY control vaccination. This receptor was obtained from an adult in good health. The CDR3 spells CASSLGRSNGYTF. The CDR3 DNA follows: TGTGCCAGCAGCCTGGGCCGGTCGAATGGCTACACCTTC.